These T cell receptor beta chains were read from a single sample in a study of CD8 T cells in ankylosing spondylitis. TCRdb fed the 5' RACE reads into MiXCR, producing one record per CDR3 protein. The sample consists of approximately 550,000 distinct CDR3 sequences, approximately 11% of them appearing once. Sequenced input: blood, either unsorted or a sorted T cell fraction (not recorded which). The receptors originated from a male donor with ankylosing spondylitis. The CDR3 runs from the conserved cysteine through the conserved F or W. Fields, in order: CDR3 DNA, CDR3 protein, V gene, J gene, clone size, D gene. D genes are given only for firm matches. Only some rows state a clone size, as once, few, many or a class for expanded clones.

cdr3_nt: TGCAGTGCGGTACAGGGGGTCTTGGACTATGGCTACACCTTC
cdr3_aa: CSAVQGVLDYGYTF
v_call: TRBV20-1
j_call: TRBJ1-2
clone_size: many
d_call: TRBD1

cdr3_nt: TGTGCCAGCAGCCCGGGACTTTTGAACACCGGGGAGCTGTTTTTT
cdr3_aa: CASSPGLLNTGELFF
v_call: TRBV5-1
j_call: TRBJ2-2
clone_size: many
d_call: -

cdr3_nt: TGTGCCAGCAGCTTATCCCGGACTAGCGGTGAGCAGTTCTTC
cdr3_aa: CASSLSRTSGEQFF
v_call: TRBV11-2
j_call: TRBJ2-1
clone_size: -
d_call: TRBD2

cdr3_nt: TGCAGTGCTCCCCCGGGACTAGGAGTAACAGATACGCAGTATTTT
cdr3_aa: CSAPPGLGVTDTQYF
v_call: TRBV20-1
j_call: TRBJ2-3
clone_size: many
d_call: TRBD2

cdr3_nt: TGTGCCACCAGTGATTCCGCCGGACCAAGGAACACCGGGGAGCTGTTTTTT
cdr3_aa: CATSDSAGPRNTGELFF
v_call: TRBV24-1
j_call: TRBJ2-2
clone_size: -
d_call: -

cdr3_nt: TGTGCCATAGGGACGAGCACAGATACGCAGTATTTT
cdr3_aa: CAIGTSTDTQYF
v_call: TRBV10-3
j_call: TRBJ2-3
clone_size: many
d_call: -

cdr3_nt: TGTGCCAGCAGCCAACGGGGACTCCTAAACAATGAGCAGTTCTTC
cdr3_aa: CASSQRGLLNNEQFF
v_call: TRBV3-1
j_call: TRBJ2-1
clone_size: few
d_call: -

cdr3_nt: TGCAGTGCTGTACCGGGACTAGCGGGGGAGACCCAGTACTTC
cdr3_aa: CSAVPGLAGETQYF
v_call: TRBV20-1
j_call: TRBJ2-5
clone_size: few
d_call: TRBD2

cdr3_nt: TGTGCCAGCAGCTTGGGGGGACAGTCCACTGAAGCTTTCTTT
cdr3_aa: CASSLGGQSTEAFF
v_call: TRBV5-6
j_call: TRBJ1-1
clone_size: many
d_call: TRBD1

cdr3_nt: TGCGCCAGCAGCTTGGACGGGAGTACCGGGGAGCTGTTTTTT
cdr3_aa: CASSLDGSTGELFF
v_call: TRBV5-1
j_call: TRBJ2-2
clone_size: -
d_call: -

cdr3_nt: TGCAGTGCTAGACTAGCGGGATCCTTAAATGAGCAGTTCTTC
cdr3_aa: CSARLAGSLNEQFF
v_call: TRBV20-1
j_call: TRBJ2-1
clone_size: -
d_call: TRBD2

cdr3_nt: TGCAGTGCTTGCGACGAAAAATACAATGAGCAGTTCTTC
cdr3_aa: CSACDEKYNEQFF
v_call: TRBV20-1
j_call: TRBJ2-1
clone_size: many
d_call: -

cdr3_nt: TGTGCCATCCTGCCCCCGCGGGGCGAGACCACAGATACGCAGTATTTT
cdr3_aa: CAILPPRGETTDTQYF
v_call: TRBV6-1
j_call: TRBJ2-3
clone_size: -
d_call: -

cdr3_nt: TGTGCCAGCAGTGACCCACAGGGGACTGAAGCTTTCTTT
cdr3_aa: CASSDPQGTEAFF
v_call: TRBV6-1
j_call: TRBJ1-1
clone_size: -
d_call: TRBD1

cdr3_nt: TGCAGTGCACCGCTAGCGGGAGTCAATGAGCAGTTCTTC
cdr3_aa: CSAPLAGVNEQFF
v_call: TRBV20-1
j_call: TRBJ2-1
clone_size: -
d_call: TRBD2

cdr3_nt: TGTGCCAGCAGCCAAGGGGACACCTATGGCTACACCTTC
cdr3_aa: CASSQGDTYGYTF
v_call: TRBV3-1
j_call: TRBJ1-2
clone_size: few
d_call: -

cdr3_nt: TGTGCCACCAGCGGGGACAGGGGCGGAGATACGCAGTATTTT
cdr3_aa: CATSGDRGGDTQYF
v_call: TRBV24-1
j_call: TRBJ2-3
clone_size: -
d_call: TRBD1

cdr3_nt: TGCAGTGCCAGTATGGGCGACGCTGAAGCTTTCTTT
cdr3_aa: CSASMGDAEAFF
v_call: TRBV20-1
j_call: TRBJ1-1
clone_size: -
d_call: -

cdr3_nt: TGTGCCACCAGTGATTCCACTCTGACAGGGATCTATGGCTACACCTTC
cdr3_aa: CATSDSTLTGIYGYTF
v_call: TRBV24-1
j_call: TRBJ1-2
clone_size: -
d_call: TRBD1

cdr3_nt: TGCGCCAGCAGCTTAAGACAGGGGGAAACCGGGGAGCTGTTTTTT
cdr3_aa: CASSLRQGETGELFF
v_call: TRBV5-1
j_call: TRBJ2-2
clone_size: many
d_call: TRBD1

cdr3_nt: TGCGCCAGCAGCTTGTGGGGGGAAGGGAGTAGCGGGAGAGTCGATGAGCAGTTCTTC
cdr3_aa: CASSLWGEGSSGRVDEQFF
v_call: TRBV5-1
j_call: TRBJ2-1
clone_size: few
d_call: TRBD2

cdr3_nt: TGTGCCCTCGGGAGGGGAGGTACCTACGAGCAGTACTTC
cdr3_aa: CALGRGGTYEQYF
v_call: TRBV6-1
j_call: TRBJ2-7
clone_size: -
d_call: TRBD2